This TCR beta chain was sequenced in a study of T cells in Graves' hyperthyroidism and ophthalmopathy. RNA transcripts were the template for amplifying TCR beta CDR3 regions. During a first-round RT-PCR of the TCR CDR3, the HTBI primer set was used. One entry per CDR3 protein results from TCRdb running MiXCR on the multiplex PCR reads. The table lists roughly 330,000 distinct CDR3 sequences, over 15% of them singletons. Germline V gene data show CDR1 as MNHNS and CDR2 as SASEGT. The CDR3 is 15 residues long. Trimming pared 6 bases from V and 1 base from J, leaving 15 bases between. Study-wide points: Clonotypes that were expanded in thyroid above 0.001 mostly appeared in blood too.

Comments on this clonotype: Its antigen is still unknown.

The sequenced sample was blood. This chain connects TRBV6-1 to TRBJ1-1; weak D call: TRBD1 (6 bases). The clonotype comes from a young man with Graves' hyperthyroidism. The CDR3 region is CASSQAETGNTEAFF. In DNA form, the CDR3 reads TGTGCCAGCAGCCAAGCGGAGACAGGGAACACTGAAGCTTTCTTT.